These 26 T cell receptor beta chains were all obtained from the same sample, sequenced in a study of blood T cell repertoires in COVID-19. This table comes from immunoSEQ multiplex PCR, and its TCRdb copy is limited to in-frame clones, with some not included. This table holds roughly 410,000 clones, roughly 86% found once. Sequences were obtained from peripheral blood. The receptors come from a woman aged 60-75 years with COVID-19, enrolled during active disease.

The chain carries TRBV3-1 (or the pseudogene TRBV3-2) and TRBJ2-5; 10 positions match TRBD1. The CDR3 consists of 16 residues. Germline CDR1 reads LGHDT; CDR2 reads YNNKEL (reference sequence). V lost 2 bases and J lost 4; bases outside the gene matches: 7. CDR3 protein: CASSQRGQGYRETQYF. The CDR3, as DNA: TGTGCCAGCAGCCAACGGGGACAGGGGTATCGAGAGACCCAGTACTTC.

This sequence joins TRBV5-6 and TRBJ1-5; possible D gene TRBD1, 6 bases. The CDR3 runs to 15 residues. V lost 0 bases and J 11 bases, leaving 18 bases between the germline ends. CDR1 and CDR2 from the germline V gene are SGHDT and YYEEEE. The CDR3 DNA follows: TGTGCCAGCAGCTTGGGACAGGCGGGGGTATGGGCCCAGCATTTT. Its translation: CASSLGQAGVWAQHF.

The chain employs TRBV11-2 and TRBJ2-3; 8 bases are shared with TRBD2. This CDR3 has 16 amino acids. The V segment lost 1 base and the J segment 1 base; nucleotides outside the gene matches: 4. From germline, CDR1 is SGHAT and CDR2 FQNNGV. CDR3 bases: TGTGCCAGCAGCTTAGTGCGGGGGGCCCGCACAGATACGCAGTATTTT. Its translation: CASSLVRGARTDTQYF.

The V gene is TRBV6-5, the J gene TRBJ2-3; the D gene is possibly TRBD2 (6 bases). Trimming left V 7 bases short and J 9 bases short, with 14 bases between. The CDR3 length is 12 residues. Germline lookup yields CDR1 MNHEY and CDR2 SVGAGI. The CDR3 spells CASMRFGGTQYF. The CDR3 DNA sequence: TGTGCCAGCATGAGGTTCGGGGGAACGCAGTATTTT.

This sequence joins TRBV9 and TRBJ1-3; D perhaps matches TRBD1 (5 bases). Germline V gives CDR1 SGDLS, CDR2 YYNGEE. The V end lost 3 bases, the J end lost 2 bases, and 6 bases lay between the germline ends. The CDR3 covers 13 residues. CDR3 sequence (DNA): TGTGCCAGCAGCGAGGGGCCTGGAAACACCATATATTTT. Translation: CASSEGPGNTIYF.

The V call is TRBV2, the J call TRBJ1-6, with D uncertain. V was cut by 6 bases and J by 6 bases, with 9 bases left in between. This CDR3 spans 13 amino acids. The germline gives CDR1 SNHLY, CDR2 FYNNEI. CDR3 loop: CASRGRGNSPLHF. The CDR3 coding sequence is TGTGCCAGCAGAGGTCGGGGTAATTCACCCCTCCACTTT.

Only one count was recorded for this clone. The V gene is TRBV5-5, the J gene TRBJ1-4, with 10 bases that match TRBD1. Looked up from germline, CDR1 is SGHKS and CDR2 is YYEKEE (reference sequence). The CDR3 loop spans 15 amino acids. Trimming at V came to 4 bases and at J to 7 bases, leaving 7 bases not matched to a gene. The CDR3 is CASSATGGAGEKLFF. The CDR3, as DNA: TGTGCCAGCAGCGCGACAGGGGGCGCCGGTGAAAAACTGTTTTTT.

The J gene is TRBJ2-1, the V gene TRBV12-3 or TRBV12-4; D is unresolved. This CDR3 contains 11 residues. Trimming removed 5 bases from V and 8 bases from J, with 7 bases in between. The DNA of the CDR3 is TGTGCCAGCAGTCGGTCGGATGAGCAGTTCTTC. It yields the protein CASSRSDEQFF.

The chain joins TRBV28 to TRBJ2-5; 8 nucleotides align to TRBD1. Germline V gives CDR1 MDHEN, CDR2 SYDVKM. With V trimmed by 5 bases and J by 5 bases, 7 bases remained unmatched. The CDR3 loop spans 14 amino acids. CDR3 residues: CASSINRGVETQYF. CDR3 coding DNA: TGTGCCAGCAGTATAAACAGGGGGGTGGAGACCCAGTACTTC.

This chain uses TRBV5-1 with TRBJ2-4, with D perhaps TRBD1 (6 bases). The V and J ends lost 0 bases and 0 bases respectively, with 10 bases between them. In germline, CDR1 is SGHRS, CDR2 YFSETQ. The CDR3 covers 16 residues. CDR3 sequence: CASSLGDTLAKNIQYF. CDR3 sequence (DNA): TGCGCCAGCAGCTTGGGGGACACCCTAGCCAAAAACATTCAGTACTTC.

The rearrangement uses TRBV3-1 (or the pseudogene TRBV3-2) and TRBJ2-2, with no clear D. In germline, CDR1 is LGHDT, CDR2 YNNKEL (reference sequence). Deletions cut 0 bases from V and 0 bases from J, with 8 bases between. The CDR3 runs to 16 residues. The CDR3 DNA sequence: TGTGCCAGCAGCCAAGACGTAAATGCGAACACCGGGGAGCTGTTTTTT. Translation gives CASSQDVNANTGELFF.

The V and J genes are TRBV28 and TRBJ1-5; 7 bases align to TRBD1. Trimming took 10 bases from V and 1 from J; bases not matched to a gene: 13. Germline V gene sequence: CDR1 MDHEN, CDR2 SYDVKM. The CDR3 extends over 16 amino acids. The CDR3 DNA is TGTGCCACCCACCAGACAGGGAATAAGAGCAATCAGCCCCAGCATTTT. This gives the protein CATHQTGNKSNQPQHF.

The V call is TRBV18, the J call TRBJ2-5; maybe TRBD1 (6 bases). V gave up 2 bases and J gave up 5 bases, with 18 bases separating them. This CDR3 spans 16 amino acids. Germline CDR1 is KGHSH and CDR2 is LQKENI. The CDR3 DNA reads TGTGCCAGCTCACCAGTTCGGGCAGGGGAGACGGAGACCCAGTACTTC. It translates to CASSPVRAGETETQYF.

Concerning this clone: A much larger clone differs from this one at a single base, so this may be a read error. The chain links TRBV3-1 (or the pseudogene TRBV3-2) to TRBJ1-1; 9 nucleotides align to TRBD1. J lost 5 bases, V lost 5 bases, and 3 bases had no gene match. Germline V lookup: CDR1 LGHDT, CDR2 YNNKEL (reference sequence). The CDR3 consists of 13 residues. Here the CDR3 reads CASSFDRGTEAFF. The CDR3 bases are TGTGCCAGCAGCTTCGACAGGGGGACTGAAGCTTTCTTT.

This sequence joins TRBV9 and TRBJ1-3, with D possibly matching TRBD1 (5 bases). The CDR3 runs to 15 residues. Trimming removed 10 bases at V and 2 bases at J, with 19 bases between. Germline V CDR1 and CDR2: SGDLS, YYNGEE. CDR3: CAGNHRIKAGNTIYF. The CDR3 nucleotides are TGTGCCGGTAATCACAGGATCAAAGCTGGAAACACCATATATTTT. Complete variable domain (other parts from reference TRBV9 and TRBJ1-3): DSGVTQTPKHLITATGQRVTLRCSPRSGDLSVYWYQQSLDQGLQFLIQYYNGEERAKGNILERFSAQQFPDLHSELNLSSLELGDSALYFCAGNHRIKAGNTIYFGEGSWLTVV.

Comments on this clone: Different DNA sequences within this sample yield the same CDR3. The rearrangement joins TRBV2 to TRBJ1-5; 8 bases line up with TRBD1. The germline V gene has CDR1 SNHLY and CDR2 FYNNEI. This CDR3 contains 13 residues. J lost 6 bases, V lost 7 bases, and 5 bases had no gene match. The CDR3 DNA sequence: TGTGCCAGCACCGGGACAGGAGGTCAGCCCCAGCATTTT. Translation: CASTGTGGQPQHF. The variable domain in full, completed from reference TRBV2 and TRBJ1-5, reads EPEVTQTPSHQVTQMGQEVILRCVPISNHLYFYWYRQILGQKVEFLVSFYNNEISEKSEIFDDQFSVERPDGSNFTLKIRSTKLEDSAMYFCASTGTGGQPQHFGDGTRLSIL.

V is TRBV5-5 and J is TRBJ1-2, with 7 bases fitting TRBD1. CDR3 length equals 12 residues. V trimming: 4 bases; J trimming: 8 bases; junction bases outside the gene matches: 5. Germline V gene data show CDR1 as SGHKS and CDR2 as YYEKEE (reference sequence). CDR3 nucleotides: TGTGCCAGCAGCGGGACAGTTAGGGGCTACACCTTC. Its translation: CASSGTVRGYTF.

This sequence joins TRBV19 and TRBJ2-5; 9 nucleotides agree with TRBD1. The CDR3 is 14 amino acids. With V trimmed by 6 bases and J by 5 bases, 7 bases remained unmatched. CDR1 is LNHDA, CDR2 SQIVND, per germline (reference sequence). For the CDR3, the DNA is TGTGCCAGTAGGAGCGACAGGGGGTGGGAGACCCAGTACTTC. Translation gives CASRSDRGWETQYF.

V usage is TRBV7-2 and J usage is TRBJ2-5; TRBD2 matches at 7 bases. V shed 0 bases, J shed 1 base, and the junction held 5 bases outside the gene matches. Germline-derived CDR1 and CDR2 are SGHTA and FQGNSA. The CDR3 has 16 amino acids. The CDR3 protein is CASSLAFRGGQETQYF. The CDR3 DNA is TGTGCCAGCAGCTTAGCGTTTCGCGGGGGCCAAGAGACCCAGTACTTC.

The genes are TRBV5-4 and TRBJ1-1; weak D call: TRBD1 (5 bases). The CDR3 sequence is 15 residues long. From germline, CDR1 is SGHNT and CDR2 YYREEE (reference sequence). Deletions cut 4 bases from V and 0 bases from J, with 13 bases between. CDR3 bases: TGTGCCAGCAGCCGTCAGGGTAATGTGAACACTGAAGCTTTCTTT. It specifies CASSRQGNVNTEAFF.

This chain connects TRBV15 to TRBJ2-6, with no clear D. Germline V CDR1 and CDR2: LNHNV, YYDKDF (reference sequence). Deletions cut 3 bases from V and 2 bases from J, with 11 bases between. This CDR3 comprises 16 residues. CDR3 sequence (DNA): TGTGCCACCAGCAGTGTTACTCGCGCTGGGGCCAACGTCCTGACTTTC. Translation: CATSSVTRAGANVLTF.

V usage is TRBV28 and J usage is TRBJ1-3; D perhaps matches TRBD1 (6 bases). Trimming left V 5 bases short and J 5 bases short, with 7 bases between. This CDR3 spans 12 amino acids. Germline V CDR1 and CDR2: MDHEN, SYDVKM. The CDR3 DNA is TGTGCCAGCAGTACAGGGAGAAACACCATATATTTT. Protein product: CASSTGRNTIYF.

The CDR3 spells CARSRDRGDEQYF. As DNA, the CDR3 is TGCGCCAGGAGCCGGGACAGGGGCGACGAGCAGTACTTC. This sequence joins TRBV10-2 and TRBJ2-7; 10 positions agree with TRBD1. The CDR3 length is 13 residues. V was pared by 9 bases and J by 5 bases, with 7 bases of the junction left unmatched. Germline lookup yields CDR1 WSHSY and CDR2 SAAADI.

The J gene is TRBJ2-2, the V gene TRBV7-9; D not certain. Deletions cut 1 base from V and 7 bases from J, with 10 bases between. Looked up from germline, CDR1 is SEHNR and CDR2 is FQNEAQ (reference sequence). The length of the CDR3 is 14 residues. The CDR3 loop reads CASSLGTVLGELFF. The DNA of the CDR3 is TGTGCCAGCAGCTTAGGAACGGTCCTCGGGGAGCTGTTTTTT.

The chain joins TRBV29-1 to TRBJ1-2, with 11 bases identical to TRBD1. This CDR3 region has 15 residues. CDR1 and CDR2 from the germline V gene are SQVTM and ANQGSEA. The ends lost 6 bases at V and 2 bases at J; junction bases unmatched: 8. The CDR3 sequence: CSVGTGGGRNYGYTF. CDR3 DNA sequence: TGCAGCGTGGGGACAGGGGGAGGTCGAAACTATGGCTACACCTTC.

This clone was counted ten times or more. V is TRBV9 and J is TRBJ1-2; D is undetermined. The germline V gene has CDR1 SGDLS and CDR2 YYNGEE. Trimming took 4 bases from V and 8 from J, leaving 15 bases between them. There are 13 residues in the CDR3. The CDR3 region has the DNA TGTGCCAGCAGCTCTCGCGGGCGGTGGGGCTACACCTTC. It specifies CASSSRGRWGYTF.